This T cell receptor (beta chain) was captured in a study of T cells in Graves' hyperthyroidism and ophthalmopathy (dated by TCRdb to between 2018 and 2021). For context, the study as a whole: Peripheral blood samples were taken at initial diagnosis, before any treatment was given. To identify distinguishing TCR V-J signatures, a discovery cohort of around 100 patients was used, comprising roughly 45 with Graves' ophthalmopathy and around 60 with stable Graves' hyperthyroidism. An independent validation cohort of around 19 hyperthyroidism patients and about 16 patients who later progressed to ophthalmopathy tested prospective prediction of ophthalmopathy. The 100 discovery patients were randomly split 7:3 into training and test sets. In more than five Graves' hyperthyroidism patients, the study also compared T-cell repertoires from thyroid tissue with T-cell repertoires from blood. Following sampling, methimazole starting at 30 mg daily was given to hyperthyroidism patients, and high-dose intravenous methylprednisolone was given to ophthalmopathy patients. According to the paper, TCR Vbeta CDR3 sequencing was carried out on about 140 peripheral blood samples, which came from 40 to 45 ophthalmopathy, approximately 72 hyperthyroidism and approximately 17 progressor patients. Summary of the overall study and its limitations: Blood samples also contained most of the expanded thyroid clonotypes (frequency above 0.001), which suggests that blood repertoires may reflect thyroid immune responses. Sample size was not statistically predetermined, and blinding of investigators to group allocation was not performed. In validation, progression to ophthalmopathy was predicted by the model with 70.59% sensitivity and roughly 76% specificity, a median of roughly 6 months before onset. A 13 V-J signature model separated ophthalmopathy from stable hyperthyroidism, with roughly 88% sensitivity and 81.08% specificity in cross-validation and 80%/75% in testing.

From the cysteine up to the phenylalanine, the CDR3 has a length of 14 residues. Of the read, only the CDR3 DNA is kept; its 42 bases are in frame from base 1. Stable Graves' hyperthyroidism was defined as the absence of progression to ophthalmopathy over 18 months of follow-up. Hyperthyroidism patients were aged 18 to 65 years and newly diagnosed, with disease duration of less than 2 months. Patients with uncontrolled infections, other autoimmune diseases, pregnancy or lactation were excluded. Diagnoses relied on clinical symptoms, serum thyroxine and TRAb, thyroid ultrasound and orbital computed tomography. Ficoll-Paque density gradient centrifugation was used to isolate PBMCs from 8.5 to 10 ml of fresh peripheral blood. Total RNA was extracted using Trizol reagent, and RNA quality was assessed on an Agilent 2100 Bioanalyzer. This clonotype was seen repeatedly, ten times or more. Which antigen it targets is not known. One end of the junction is discordant with germline, which a read error may explain.

TCR beta CDR3 regions were amplified from RNA transcripts. For the first round of RT-PCR on the TCR CDR3, the HTBI primer set was used together with the Qiagen OneStep RT-PCR kit. Libraries were constructed in a second round of multiplex PCR, after which size selection and purification were carried out. Libraries were sequenced paired-end with 100 bp reads on an Illumina HiSeq2000. In the source study's methods: Raw data were processed with SOAPnuke, discarding reads with adapters, uncalled bases, mean Phred below 15, or no exact constant-primer or identifier match. COPE v1.2.5 was used to merge high-quality paired reads, and clonotypes were defined as unique nucleotide sequences. Clonotypes were aligned to IMGT TRBV, TRBD and TRBJ reference segments using MiTCR v1.1. The analysis included only V-J combinations with a frequency above 0.0001, which together covered more than 99% of the repertoires. The TCS score was defined as the ratio of F50 (clonal expansion) to E x V (chaos), calculated using BLOSUM62-based TCRdist between CDR3 peptides within each V-J. Welch's t-statistics and random forest reduced fewer than 600 V-J features to roughly 13, which were used in a naive Bayes classifier (R e1071). TCRdb cleaned the public reads at Q25 with fastp, built clones with MiXCR and kept in-frame beta chains. Each entry is one CDR3 protein sequence, shown with its most common DNA and genes. For this entry, the V and J calls and clone size follow TCRdb and not the study's own pipeline. The sample profile shows about 710,000 distinct CDR3 sequences; about 16% of them were found once. The leading ten clones occupy roughly 8% of the sample.

Material for sequencing was blood. This TCR came from a man between 18 and 29 years old with Graves' hyperthyroidism. Here the chain combines TRBV12-3 or TRBV12-4 and TRBJ2-7, and perhaps TRBD1 as D gene, on 5 matching bases. The CDR3 here reads CASSLVAGHYEQCF. At the DNA level, the sequence is TGTGCCAGCAGTTTGGTGGCAGGACACTACGAGCAGTGCTTC.